The 21 T cell receptor beta chains below were found in one sample sequenced in a study of T cell clonotyping in hematopoietic cell transplantation. The repertoire was sequenced with immunoSEQ multiplex PCR; TCRdb's copy has only in-frame clones and lacks some. The data contain fewer than 80,000 clones, 94% of them singletons. The sample was peripheral blood mononuclear cells. Receptors originate from a man between 45 and 60 years old in good health. Some clones in this sample may be carry-over from other donors' samples.

The chain couples TRBV10-3 to TRBJ1-5, with D unclear. V gave up 2 bases and J gave up 9 bases, with 14 bases separating them. This CDR3 is 14 amino acids long. Looked up from germline, CDR1 is ENHRY and CDR2 is SYGVKD. CDR3 loop: CAISEAVEGSPQHF. The DNA of the CDR3 is TGTGCCATCAGTGAGGCGGTGGAGGGTTCGCCCCAGCATTTT.

The chain links TRBV10-3 to TRBJ1-1, with D possibly matching TRBD1 (6 bases). The V gene lost 3 bases and the J gene lost 4 bases, with 12 bases spanning the gap. CDR3 length: 14 residues. Germline values: CDR1 ENHRY, CDR2 SYGVKD. The CDR3: CAISEKRGSTEAFF. The CDR3 nucleotides are TGTGCCATCAGTGAAAAAAGGGGGAGCACTGAAGCTTTCTTT.

A single count supports this clone. The chain joins TRBV30 to TRBJ1-5; the D is unclear. Germline V CDR1 and CDR2: GTSNPN, SVGIG (reference sequence). Trimming took 8 bases from V and 6 from J, leaving 17 bases between them. CDR3 length: 13 residues. The CDR3 bases are TGTGCCCGCGGGGAGGGAGGCCGTCAGCCCCAGCATTTT. Protein sequence: CARGEGGRQPQHF.

This clone was recorded once. The chain couples TRBV2 to TRBJ1-1; D may be TRBD1 (5 bases). V shed 8 bases and J shed 4 bases, with 17 bases lying between them. The CDR3 has 14 amino acids. Germline CDR1 SNHLY, CDR2 FYNNEI. DNA of the CDR3: TGTGCCAGCCTAACGGGGGGGACGGGCACTGAAGCTTTCTTT. It codes for CASLTGGTGTEAFF.

This clone has a single count. This sequence joins TRBV30 and TRBJ1-5; D remains unclear. CDR1 and CDR2 (germline): GTSNPN, SVGIG (reference sequence). Trimming removed 0 bases at V and 6 bases at J, with 6 bases between. This CDR3 has 12 amino acids. This CDR3 is CAWSVPTQPQHF. In DNA form, the CDR3 reads TGTGCCTGGAGTGTACCCACTCAGCCCCAGCATTTT.

This chain links TRBV5-1 with TRBJ1-4; D gene unclear. Germline V gene lookup returns CDR1 SGHRS and CDR2 YFSETQ. V lost 0 bases and J lost 6, with 6 bases in between. The CDR3 is 13 residues long. The CDR3 is CASSLEGHEKLFF. CDR3 nucleotides: TGCGCCAGCAGCTTGGAAGGGCATGAAAAACTGTTTTTT.

The chain carries TRBV28 and TRBJ2-7; a weak D match, TRBD1 (5 bases). Germline V gives CDR1 MDHEN, CDR2 SYDVKM. V gave up 6 bases and J gave up 1 base, with 13 bases separating them. The CDR3 spans 14 residues. The CDR3, as DNA: TGTGCCAGCAGGGATGGGTCAGGGTCCTACGAGCAGTACTTC. This gives the protein CASRDGSGSYEQYF.

The chain employs TRBV5-1 and TRBJ1-5; TRBD1 matches at 8 bases. The CDR3 contains 15 residues. The junction had 6 bases not matched to a gene; V was cut back by 0 bases and J by 7 bases. The V gene's germline CDR1 is SGHRS and CDR2 YFSETQ. CDR3 nucleotides: TGCGCCAGCAGCTTGGATACAGGGGGACAGCAGCCCCAGCATTTT. This gives the protein CASSLDTGGQQPQHF.

The chain links TRBV7-2 to TRBJ2-1, with 8 nucleotides matching TRBD2. V trimming: 4 bases; J trimming: 6 bases; junction bases outside the gene matches: 8. CDR1 SGHTA and CDR2 FQGNSA come from the germline V gene. The CDR3 sequence is 15 residues long. CDR3 amino acids: CASSYVGGRRNEQFF. The CDR3 DNA sequence: TGTGCCAGCAGCTACGTGGGCGGGAGGCGCAATGAGCAGTTCTTC.

The rearrangement uses TRBV27 and TRBJ2-1; tentatively, D is TRBD2 (6 bases). Trimming removed 5 bases from V and 1 base from J, with 15 bases in between. This CDR3 has 16 residues. Germline CDR1 MNHEY, CDR2 SMNVEV (reference sequence). CDR3 nucleotides: TGTGCCAGCAGTCCTCTCGGGACTGGATCCTACAATGAGCAGTTCTTC. Translated, it gives CASSPLGTGSYNEQFF.

The chain has TRBV5-1 and TRBJ2-6; D ambiguous. This CDR3 region has 13 residues. Germline lookup yields CDR1 SGHRS and CDR2 YFSETQ. Trimming pared 4 bases from V and 4 bases from J, leaving 6 bases between. CDR3: CASSPGGANVLTF. CDR3 coding DNA: TGCGCCAGCAGCCCCGGAGGGGCCAACGTCCTGACTTTC.

The chain recombines TRBV5-4 with TRBJ2-2, with D possibly being TRBD2 (5 bases). V was clipped by 4 bases and J by 7 bases, with 20 bases between them. Germline CDR1 and CDR2: SGHNT and YYREEE (reference sequence). This CDR3 is built from 16 residues. Written as DNA, the CDR3 is TGTGCCAGCAGCCCGGATTCCCCACTTGGAGGCGGGGAGCTGTTTTTT. The encoded protein is CASSPDSPLGGGELFF.

The gene calls are TRBV10-3 and TRBJ1-4; no definite D call. This CDR3 contains 15 residues. Germline CDR1 is ENHRY and CDR2 is SYGVKD. The V gene lost 1 base and the J gene lost 4 bases, with 10 bases spanning the gap. The CDR3 is CAISELEAGNEKLFF. For the CDR3, the DNA is TGTGCCATCAGTGAGTTGGAAGCTGGTAATGAAAAACTGTTTTTT.

This clone was recorded once. This chain connects TRBV30 to TRBJ2-5; TRBD2 matches at 9 bases. Germline loops: CDR1 GTSNPN, CDR2 SVGIG (reference sequence). V lost 0 bases, J lost 2 bases, and 4 bases stayed unmatched. This CDR3 contains 15 residues. CDR3 loop: CAWSVAGGIQETQYF. CDR3 DNA: TGTGCCTGGAGTGTAGCGGGAGGAATACAAGAGACCCAGTACTTC.

A single count supports this clone. This chain joins TRBV4-2 and TRBJ2-3; no clear D. V gave up 5 bases and J gave up 1 base, with 10 bases separating them. CDR1 is LGHNA, CDR2 YNFKEQ, per germline. CDR3 length: 14 amino acids. The DNA of the CDR3 is TGTGCCAGCAGCGGATACCAGGGCACAGATACGCAGTATTTT. Translation gives CASSGYQGTDTQYF.

The table lists this clone with a count of one. The V gene is TRBV2, the J gene TRBJ2-5; D is possibly TRBD2 (6 bases). This CDR3 spans 12 amino acids. Germline CDR1 and CDR2: SNHLY and FYNNEI. Trimming removed 10 bases at V and 3 bases at J, with 12 bases between. For the CDR3, the DNA is TGTGCCATCCGTAGCGGTAAAGAGACCCAGTACTTC. As protein: CAIRSGKETQYF.

The genes are TRBV6-4 and TRBJ2-3; 9 bases are shared with TRBD2. Germline V lookup: CDR1 MRHNA, CDR2 SNTAGT. Trimming cost V 4 bases and J 6 bases; bases outside gene matches: 8. The CDR3 sequence is 15 residues long. Written as DNA, the CDR3 is TGTGCCAGCAGTGCCGAGAGTAGCGGGAGCGATACGCAGTATTTT. This sequence encodes CASSAESSGSDTQYF.

The chain has TRBV7-2 and TRBJ2-2; D is ambiguous. Germline assignment: CDR1 SGHTA and CDR2 FQGNSA. The CDR3 totals 14 residues. The ends were cut back, 5 bases at V and 3 bases at J, with 10 bases in the middle. The DNA for the CDR3 is TGTGCCAGCAGCCGCCTCACTGACACCGGGGAGCTGTTTTTT. Translated: CASSRLTDTGELFF.

For the CDR3, the DNA is TGTGCCAGCAGCTTACGCCAGACTAATTCACCCCTCCACTTT. Translating gives CASSLRQTNSPLHF. This chain links TRBV7-3 with TRBJ1-6; D call uncertain. The V gene's germline CDR1 is SGHTA and CDR2 FQGTGA. The CDR3 contains 14 residues. The V end lost 2 bases, the J end lost 6 bases, and 8 bases lay between the germline ends. The full variable domain, completed using reference TRBV7-3 and TRBJ1-6, is GAGVSQTPSNKVTEKGKYVELRCDPISGHTALYWYRQSLGQGPEFLIYFQGTGAADDSGLPNDRFFAVRPEGSVSTLKIQRTERGDSAVYLCASSLRQTNSPLHFGNGTRLTVT.

The chain combines TRBV2 with TRBJ2-5; D ambiguous. Germline V gene lookup returns CDR1 SNHLY and CDR2 FYNNEI. Trimming removed 5 bases from V and 5 bases from J, with 12 bases in between. The CDR3 consists of 13 residues. The CDR3: CASSSNRVETQYF. The CDR3 region has the DNA TGTGCCAGCAGTTCGAACCGAGTTGAGACCCAGTACTTC.

V is TRBV30 and J is TRBJ2-7; D perhaps matches TRBD1 (6 bases). CDR3 size: 12 residues. V lost 1 base and J lost 5, with 9 bases in between. CDR1 is GTSNPN and CDR2 is SVGIG in the germline V gene (reference sequence). The CDR3 region is CAWSATGHEQYF. DNA of the CDR3: TGTGCCTGGAGTGCTACAGGGCACGAGCAGTACTTC.